This T cell receptor (beta chain) is drawn from a study of chemoradiotherapy in HPV16-positive cancers. Study-level background: Candidate HPV-specific clones and shared TCR motifs came from a couple of HPV16-positive patients.

Here immunoSEQ multiplex PCR was the method, and the copy in TCRdb shows in-frame clones only, minus some. The table records around 8,100 clones, around 88% of them present only once. Study-level findings and limits: During treatment, candidate HPV-specific clones and E7-related motifs expanded in tumor. Only a couple of HPV16-positive patients supplied the functional HPV-specificity definition.

The CDR3 consists of 15 residues. With V trimmed by 3 bases and J by 7 bases, 6 bases remained unmatched. CDR1 is SGHAT, CDR2 FQNNGV, per germline. As concerns this clone: The antigen remains unidentified.

This receptor was identified in a human donor with HPV-associated anogenital cancer. Sample: blood, taken from a patient who underwent chemoradiotherapy. The V gene is TRBV11-2, the J gene TRBJ2-2; 9 bases map to TRBD1. CDR3 nucleotides: TGTGCCAGCAGCTTGGCACAGGGGGCAGACGGGGAGCTGTTTTTT. Protein product: CASSLAQGADGELFF.